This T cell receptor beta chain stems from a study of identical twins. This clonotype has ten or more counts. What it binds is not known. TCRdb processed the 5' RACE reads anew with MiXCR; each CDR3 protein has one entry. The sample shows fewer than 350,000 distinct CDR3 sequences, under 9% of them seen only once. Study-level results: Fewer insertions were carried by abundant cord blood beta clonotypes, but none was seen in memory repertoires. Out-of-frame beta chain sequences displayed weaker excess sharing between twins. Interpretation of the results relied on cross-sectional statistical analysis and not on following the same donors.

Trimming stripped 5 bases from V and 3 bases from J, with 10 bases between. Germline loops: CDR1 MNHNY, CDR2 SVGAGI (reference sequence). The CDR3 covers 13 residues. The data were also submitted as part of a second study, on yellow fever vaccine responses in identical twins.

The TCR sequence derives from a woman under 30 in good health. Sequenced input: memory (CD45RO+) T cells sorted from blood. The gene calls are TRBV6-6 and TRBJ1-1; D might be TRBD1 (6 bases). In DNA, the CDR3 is TGTGCCAGCAGTCGAGGACAGTACACTGAAGCTTTCTTT. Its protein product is CASSRGQYTEAFF.